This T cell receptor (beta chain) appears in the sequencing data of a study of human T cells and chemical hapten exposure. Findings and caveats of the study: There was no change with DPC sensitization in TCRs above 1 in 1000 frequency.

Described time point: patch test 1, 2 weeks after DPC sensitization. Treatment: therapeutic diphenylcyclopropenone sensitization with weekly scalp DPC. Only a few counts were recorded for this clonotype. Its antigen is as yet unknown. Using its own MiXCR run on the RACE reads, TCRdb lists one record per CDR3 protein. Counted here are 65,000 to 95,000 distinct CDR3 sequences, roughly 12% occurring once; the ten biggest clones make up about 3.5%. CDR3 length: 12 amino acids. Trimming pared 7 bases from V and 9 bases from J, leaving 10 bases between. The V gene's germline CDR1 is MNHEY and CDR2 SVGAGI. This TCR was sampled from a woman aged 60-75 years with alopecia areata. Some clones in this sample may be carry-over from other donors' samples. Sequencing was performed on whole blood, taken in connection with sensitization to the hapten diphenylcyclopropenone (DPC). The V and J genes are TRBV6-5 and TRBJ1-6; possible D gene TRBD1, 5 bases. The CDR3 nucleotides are TGTGCCAGCAACTGGGGGGGTTCACCCCTCCACTTT. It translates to CASNWGGSPLHF.